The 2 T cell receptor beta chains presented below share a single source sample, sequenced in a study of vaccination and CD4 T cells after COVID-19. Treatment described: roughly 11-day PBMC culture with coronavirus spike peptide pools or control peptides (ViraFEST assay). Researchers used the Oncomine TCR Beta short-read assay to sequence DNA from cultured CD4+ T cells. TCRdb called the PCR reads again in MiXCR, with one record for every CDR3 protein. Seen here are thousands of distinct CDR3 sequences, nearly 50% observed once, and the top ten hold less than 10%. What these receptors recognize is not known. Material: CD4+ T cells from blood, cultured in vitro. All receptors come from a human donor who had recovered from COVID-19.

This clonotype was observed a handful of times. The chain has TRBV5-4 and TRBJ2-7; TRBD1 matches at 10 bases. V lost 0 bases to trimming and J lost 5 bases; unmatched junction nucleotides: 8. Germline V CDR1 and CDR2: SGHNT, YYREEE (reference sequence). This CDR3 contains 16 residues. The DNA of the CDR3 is TGTGCCAGCAGCTTGGCCGGGACAGGGGCGCCCCACGAGCAGTACTTC. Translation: CASSLAGTGAPHEQYF.

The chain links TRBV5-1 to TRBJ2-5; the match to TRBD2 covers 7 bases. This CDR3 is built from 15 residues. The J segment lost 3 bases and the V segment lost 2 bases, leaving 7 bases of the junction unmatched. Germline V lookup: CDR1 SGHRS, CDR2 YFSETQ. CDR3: CASSFGHGGKETQYF. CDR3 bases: TGCGCCAGCAGCTTTGGACACGGGGGGAAAGAGACCCAGTACTTC.